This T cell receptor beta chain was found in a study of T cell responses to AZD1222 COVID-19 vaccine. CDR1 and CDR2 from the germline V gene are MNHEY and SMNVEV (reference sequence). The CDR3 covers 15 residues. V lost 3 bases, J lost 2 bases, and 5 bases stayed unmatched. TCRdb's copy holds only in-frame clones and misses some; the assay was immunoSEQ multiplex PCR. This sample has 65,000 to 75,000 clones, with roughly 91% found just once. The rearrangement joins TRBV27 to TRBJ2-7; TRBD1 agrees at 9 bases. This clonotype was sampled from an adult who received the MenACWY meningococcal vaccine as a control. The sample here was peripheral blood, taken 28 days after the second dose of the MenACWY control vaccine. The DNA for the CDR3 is TGTGCCAGCAGTTTGAGCTGGGACAGGGCCTACGAGCAGTACTTC. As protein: CASSLSWDRAYEQYF.